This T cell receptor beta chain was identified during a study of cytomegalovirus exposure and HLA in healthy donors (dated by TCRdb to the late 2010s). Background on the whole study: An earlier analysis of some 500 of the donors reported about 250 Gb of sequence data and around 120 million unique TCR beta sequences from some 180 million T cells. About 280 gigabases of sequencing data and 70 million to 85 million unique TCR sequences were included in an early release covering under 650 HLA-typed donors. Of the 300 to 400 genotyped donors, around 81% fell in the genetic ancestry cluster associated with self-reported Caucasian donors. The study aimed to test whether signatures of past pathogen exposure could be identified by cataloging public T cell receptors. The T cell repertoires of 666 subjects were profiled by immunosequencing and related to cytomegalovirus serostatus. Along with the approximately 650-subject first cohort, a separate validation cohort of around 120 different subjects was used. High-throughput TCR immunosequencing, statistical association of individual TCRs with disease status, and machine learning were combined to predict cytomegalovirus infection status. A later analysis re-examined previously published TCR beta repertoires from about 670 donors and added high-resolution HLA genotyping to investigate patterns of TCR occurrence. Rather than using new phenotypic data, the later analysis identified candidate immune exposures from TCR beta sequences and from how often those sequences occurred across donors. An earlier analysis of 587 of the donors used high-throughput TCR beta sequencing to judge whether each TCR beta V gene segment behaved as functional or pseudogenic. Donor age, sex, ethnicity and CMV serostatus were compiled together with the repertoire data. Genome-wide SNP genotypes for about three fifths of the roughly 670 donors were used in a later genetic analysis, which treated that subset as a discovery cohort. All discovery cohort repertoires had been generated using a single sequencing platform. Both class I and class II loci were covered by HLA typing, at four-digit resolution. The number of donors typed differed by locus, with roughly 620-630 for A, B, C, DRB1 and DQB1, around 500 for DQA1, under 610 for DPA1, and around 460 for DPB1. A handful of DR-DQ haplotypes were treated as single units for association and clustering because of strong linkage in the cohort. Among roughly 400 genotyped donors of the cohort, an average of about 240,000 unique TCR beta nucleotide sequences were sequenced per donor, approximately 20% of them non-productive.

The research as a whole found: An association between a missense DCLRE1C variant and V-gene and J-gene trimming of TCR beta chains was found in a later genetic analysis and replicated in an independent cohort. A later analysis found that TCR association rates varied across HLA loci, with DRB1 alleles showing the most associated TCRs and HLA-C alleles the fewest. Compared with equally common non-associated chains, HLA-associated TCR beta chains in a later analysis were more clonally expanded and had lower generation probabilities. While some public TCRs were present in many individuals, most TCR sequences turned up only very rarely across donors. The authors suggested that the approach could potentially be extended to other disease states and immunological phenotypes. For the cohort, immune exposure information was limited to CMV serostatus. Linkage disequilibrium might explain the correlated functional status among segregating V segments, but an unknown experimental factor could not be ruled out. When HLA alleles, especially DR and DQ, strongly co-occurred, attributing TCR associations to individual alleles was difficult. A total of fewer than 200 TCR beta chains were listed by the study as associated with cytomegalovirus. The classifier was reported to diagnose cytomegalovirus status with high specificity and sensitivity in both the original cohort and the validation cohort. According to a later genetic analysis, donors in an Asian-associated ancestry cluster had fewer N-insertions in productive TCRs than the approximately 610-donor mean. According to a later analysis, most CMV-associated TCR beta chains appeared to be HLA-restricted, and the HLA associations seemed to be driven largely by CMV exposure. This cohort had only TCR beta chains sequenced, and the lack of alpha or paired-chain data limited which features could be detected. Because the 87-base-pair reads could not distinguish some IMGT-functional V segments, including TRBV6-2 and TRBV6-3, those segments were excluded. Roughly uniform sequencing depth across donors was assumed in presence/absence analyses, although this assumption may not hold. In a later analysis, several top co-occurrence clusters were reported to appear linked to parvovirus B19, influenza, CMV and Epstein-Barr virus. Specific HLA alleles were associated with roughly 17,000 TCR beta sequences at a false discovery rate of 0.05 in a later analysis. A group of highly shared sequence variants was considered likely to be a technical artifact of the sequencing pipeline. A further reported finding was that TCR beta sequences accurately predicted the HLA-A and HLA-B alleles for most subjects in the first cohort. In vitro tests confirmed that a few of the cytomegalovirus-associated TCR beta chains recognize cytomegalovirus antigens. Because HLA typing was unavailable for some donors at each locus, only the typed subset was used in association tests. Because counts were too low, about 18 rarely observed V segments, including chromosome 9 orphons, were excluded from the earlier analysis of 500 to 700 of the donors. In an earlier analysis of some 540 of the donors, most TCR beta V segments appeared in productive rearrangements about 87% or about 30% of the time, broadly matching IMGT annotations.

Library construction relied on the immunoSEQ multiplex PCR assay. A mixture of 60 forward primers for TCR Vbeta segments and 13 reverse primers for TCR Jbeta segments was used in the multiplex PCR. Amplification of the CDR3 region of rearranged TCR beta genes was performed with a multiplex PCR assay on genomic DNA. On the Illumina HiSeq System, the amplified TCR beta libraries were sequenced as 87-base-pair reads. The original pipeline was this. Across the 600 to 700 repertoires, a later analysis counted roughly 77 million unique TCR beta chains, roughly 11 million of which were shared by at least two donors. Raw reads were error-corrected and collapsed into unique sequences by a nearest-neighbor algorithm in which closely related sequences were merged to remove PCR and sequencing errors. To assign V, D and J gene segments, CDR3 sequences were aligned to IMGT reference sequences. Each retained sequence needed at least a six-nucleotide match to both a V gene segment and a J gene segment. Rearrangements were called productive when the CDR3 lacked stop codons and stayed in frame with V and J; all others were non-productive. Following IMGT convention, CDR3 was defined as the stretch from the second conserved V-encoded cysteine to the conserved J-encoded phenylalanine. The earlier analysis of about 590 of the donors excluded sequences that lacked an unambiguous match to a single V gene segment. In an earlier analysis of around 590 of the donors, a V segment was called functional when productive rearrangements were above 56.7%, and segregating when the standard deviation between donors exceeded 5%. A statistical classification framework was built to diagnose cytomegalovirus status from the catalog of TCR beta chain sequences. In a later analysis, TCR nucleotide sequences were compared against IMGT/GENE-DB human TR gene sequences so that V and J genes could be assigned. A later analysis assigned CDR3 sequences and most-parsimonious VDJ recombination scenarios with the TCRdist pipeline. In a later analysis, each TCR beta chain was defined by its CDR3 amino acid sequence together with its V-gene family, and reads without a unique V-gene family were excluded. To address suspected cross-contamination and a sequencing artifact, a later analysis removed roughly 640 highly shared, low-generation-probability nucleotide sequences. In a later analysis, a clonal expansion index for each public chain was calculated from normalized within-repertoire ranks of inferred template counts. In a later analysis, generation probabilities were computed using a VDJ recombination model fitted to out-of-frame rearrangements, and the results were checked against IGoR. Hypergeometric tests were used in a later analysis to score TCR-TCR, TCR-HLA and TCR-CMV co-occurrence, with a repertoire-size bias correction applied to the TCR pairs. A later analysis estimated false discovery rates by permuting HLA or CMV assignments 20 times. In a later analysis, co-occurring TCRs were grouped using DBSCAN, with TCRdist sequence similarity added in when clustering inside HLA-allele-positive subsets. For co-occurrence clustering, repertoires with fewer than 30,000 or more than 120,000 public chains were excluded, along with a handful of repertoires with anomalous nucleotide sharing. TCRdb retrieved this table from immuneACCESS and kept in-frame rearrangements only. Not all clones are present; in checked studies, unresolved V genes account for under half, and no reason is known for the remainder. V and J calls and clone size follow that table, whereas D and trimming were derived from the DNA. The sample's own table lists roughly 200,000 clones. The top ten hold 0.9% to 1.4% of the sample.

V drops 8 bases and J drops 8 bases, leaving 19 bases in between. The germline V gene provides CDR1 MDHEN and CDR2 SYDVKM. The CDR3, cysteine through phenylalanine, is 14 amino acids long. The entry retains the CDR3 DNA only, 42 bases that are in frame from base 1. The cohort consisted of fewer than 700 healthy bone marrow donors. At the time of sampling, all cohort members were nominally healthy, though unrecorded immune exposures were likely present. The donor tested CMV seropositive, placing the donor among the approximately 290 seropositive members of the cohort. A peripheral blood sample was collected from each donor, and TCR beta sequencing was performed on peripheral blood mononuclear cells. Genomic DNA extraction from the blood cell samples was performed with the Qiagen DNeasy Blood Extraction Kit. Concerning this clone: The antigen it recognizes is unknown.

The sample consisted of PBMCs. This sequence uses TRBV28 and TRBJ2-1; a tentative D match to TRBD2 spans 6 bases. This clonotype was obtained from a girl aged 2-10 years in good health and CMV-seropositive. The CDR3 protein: CASVVREKEYEQFF. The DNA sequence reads TGTGCCAGCGTAGTACGGGAGAAGGAGTATGAGCAGTTCTTC.